The T cell receptor beta chain under discussion was sequenced for a study of shared clonotypes between healthy human individuals. General study results and limits: With a few donors compared, 5% to 5.5% of naive CD4 clonotypes were shared. Non-shared clonotypes had lower generation probabilities than those shared by all four donors. It was anticipated that sequencing depth would influence how many clonotypes donors shared.

As for this clone: Its antigen is still unknown.

Sorted-subset replicate PCR reactions contained 200 ng DNA, corresponding to tens of thousands of T cell genomes. Profiling relied on immunoSEQ multiplex PCR, and the TCRdb table lists in-frame clones only, not all of them. The sample yields about 1.5 million clones, 95% to 99% seen once. The CDR3 totals 15 residues. Trimming pared 3 bases from V and 7 bases from J, leaving 16 bases between. The germline V gene has CDR1 MNHEY and CDR2 SVGAGI. The sequence derives from a man aged 30 to 39 in good health. Sample: naive CD4+ T cells sorted from blood. Subset denoted: CD45RA+ positively selected. This chain uses TRBV6-5 with TRBJ2-4; D may match TRBD1 or TRBD2 (7 bases each). In nucleotides, the CDR3 is TGTGCCAGCAGTTATAGCCCAGGGGGAGGGAACATTCAGTACTTC. This encodes CASSYSPGGGNIQYF.